A single sample gave rise to the 12 T cell receptor beta chains below, sequenced in a study of T cell repertoires in cytomegalovirus infection. TCRdb re-derived calls from the reads in MiXCR, one entry per CDR3 protein. The data contain approximately 700,000 distinct CDR3 sequences, roughly 35% of them seen just once; the ten biggest clones take up roughly 2.9%. Sequenced sample: PBMCs. All receptors derive from a human donor in good health (CMV status not recorded). Some clones in this sample may be carry-over from other donors' samples.

The chain carries TRBV7-1 and TRBJ1-2, with D tentatively TRBD1 (6 bases). TRBV7-1 is an ORF, with its function uncertain. This CDR3 spans 14 amino acids. V was shortened by 4 bases and J by 1 base, with 10 bases between the two germline ends. The CDR3 here is CASSYTDSNYGYTF. The CDR3 bases are TGTGCCAGCAGCTACACGGACAGTAACTATGGCTACACCTTC.

CDR3 region: CAWTGFWDRAGYTF. Here the CDR3 DNA reads TGTGCCTGGACCGGGTTTTGGGACAGGGCTGGCTACACCTTC. The V and J genes are TRBV30 and TRBJ1-2; TRBD1 aligns across 9 bases. J lost 7 bases, V lost 4 bases, and 10 bases had no gene match. The CDR3 spans 14 residues. In germline, CDR1 is GTSNPN, CDR2 SVGIG (reference sequence).

The V and J genes are TRBV10-3 and TRBJ1-2, with unresolved D. Germline-derived CDR1 and CDR2 are ENHRY and SYGVKD. The V gene lost 0 bases and the J gene lost 3 bases, with 5 bases spanning the gap. The CDR3 has 13 amino acids. CDR3 loop: CAISESTDYGYTF. The CDR3 DNA follows: TGTGCCATCAGTGAGTCGACCGACTATGGCTACACCTTC.

Turning to this clonotype: This may be a read error: a much more frequent sequence differs by one nucleotide. CDR3 coding DNA: TGTGCCAGCAACCCCCTAGCGGGAGGGAACAATGAGCAGTTCTTC. This gives the protein CASNPLAGGNNEQFF. The V and J genes are TRBV7-2 and TRBJ2-1; 12 bases map to TRBD2. V shed 7 bases, J shed 5 bases, and the junction held 6 bases outside the gene matches. Germline CDR1 reads SGHTA; CDR2 reads FQGNSA. The CDR3 length is 15 residues. Filled out from reference TRBV7-2 and TRBJ2-1, the complete variable domain reads GAGVSQSPSNKVTEKGKDVELRCDPISGHTALYWYRQSLGQGLEFLIYFQGNSAPDKSGLPSDRFSAERTGGSVSTLTIQRTQQEDSAVYLCASNPLAGGNNEQFFGPGTRLTVL.

This clonotype turned up a few times. V gene TRBV19 combines with J gene TRBJ1-3; D is ambiguous. Germline V CDR1 and CDR2: LNHDA, SQIVND (reference sequence). This CDR3 has 15 residues. With 5 bases removed from V and 0 bases from J, the gap between germline ends came to 11 bases. CDR3 sequence (DNA): TGTGCCAGTAGTGCCACAGCCATCTCTGGAAACACCATATATTTT. This codes for CASSATAISGNTIYF. Using reference TRBV19 and TRBJ1-3 for the parts outside the CDR3, the full variable domain is DGGITQSPKYLFRKEGQNVTLSCEQNLNHDAMYWYRQDPGQGLRLIYYSQIVNDFQKGDIAEGYSVSREKKESFPLTVTSAQKNPTAFYLCASSATAISGNTIYFGEGSWLTVV.

This clonotype has ten or more counts. The J gene is TRBJ2-1, the V gene TRBV7-6; tentatively, D is TRBD2 (6 bases). Trimming removed 7 bases from V and 2 bases from J, with 18 bases in between. From germline, CDR1 is SGHVS and CDR2 FNYEAQ. There are 16 residues in the CDR3. The CDR3 DNA is TGTGCCAGCACCCTCCGTAGCGGAGACACCTACAATGAGCAGTTCTTC. This gives the protein CASTLRSGDTYNEQFF.

Only a few counts were recorded for this clonotype. The chain links TRBV7-6 to TRBJ2-1; 9 nucleotides agree with TRBD2. Germline V gene sequence: CDR1 SGHVS, CDR2 FNYEAQ. V gave up 0 bases and J gave up 8 bases; unmatched junction bases: 17. The CDR3 has 19 amino acids. Here the CDR3 reads CASSLAGTILAGVRDEQFF. CDR3 DNA: TGTGCCAGCAGCTTAGCAGGGACTATCTTAGCGGGAGTTCGGGATGAGCAGTTCTTC.

Regarding this clonotype: The junction departs from the called germline gene at one end, perhaps through a read error. V is TRBV5-6 and J is TRBJ2-7; possibly TRBD2 for D (5 bases). The germline V gene has CDR1 SGHDT and CDR2 YYEEEE. The CDR3 runs to 14 residues. The CDR3 loop is CASSLSGSSYEQSF. The CDR3 DNA is TGTGCCAGCAGCTTGTCGGGAAGCTCCTACGAGCAGTCATTC.

A few counts support this clonotype. The chain links TRBV12-3 or TRBV12-4 to TRBJ1-1, with unresolved D. The CDR3 is 14 amino acids. With 5 bases removed from V and 2 bases from J, the gap between germline ends came to 12 bases. CDR3 sequence: CASSVTTINTEAFF. The CDR3 region has the DNA TGTGCCAGCAGTGTGACAACCATAAACACTGAAGCTTTCTTT.

This clonotype was seen only a few times. V and J are TRBV20-1 and TRBJ2-5; 9 nucleotides agree with TRBD2. The germline gives CDR1 DFQATT, CDR2 SNEGSKA (reference sequence). The CDR3 sequence is 15 residues long. V dropped 3 bases and J dropped 5; count of bases not matched to a gene: 10. The DNA of the CDR3 is TGCAGTGCTAGTACCGCGGGGGGGCCTGGGGAGACCCAGTACTTC. Protein: CSASTAGGPGETQYF.

This clonotype was observed many times. The chain recombines TRBV25-1 with TRBJ2-5; the D call may be TRBD1 or TRBD2 (6 bases each). Germline V CDR1 and CDR2: MGHDK, SYGVNS. V dropped 6 bases and J dropped 6 bases, with 14 bases sitting between them. This CDR3 spans 13 amino acids. The CDR3 coding sequence is TGTGCCAGCAGGGACTGGGGGGCCCAGACCCAGTACTTC. Translating gives CASRDWGAQTQYF. Filled out from reference TRBV25-1 and TRBJ2-5, the complete variable domain reads EADIYQTPRYLVIGTGKKITLECSQTMGHDKMYWYQQDPGMELHLIHYSYGVNSTEKGDLSSESTVSRIRTEHFPLTLESARPSHTSQYLCASRDWGAQTQYFGPGTRLLVL.

As regards this clonotype: One end of the junction varies from germline; a read error may be responsible. The J gene is TRBJ2-5, the V gene TRBV5-1; the D gene is possibly TRBD2 (6 bases). Germline V gives CDR1 SGHRS, CDR2 YFSETQ. This CDR3 is 17 amino acids long. CDR3 sequence: CARRGQSGGFPVETQSF. In DNA, the CDR3 is TGCGCCAGGCGAGGGCAATCCGGAGGGTTTCCTGTGGAGACCCAGTCCTTC. The full variable domain, rest sourced from reference TRBV5-1 and TRBJ2-5, is KAGVTQTPRYLIKTRGQQVTLSCSPISGHRSVSWYQQTPGQGLQFLFEYFSETQRNKGNFPGRFSGRQFSNSRSEMNVSTLELGDSALYLCARRGQSGGFPVETQSFGPGTRLLVL.